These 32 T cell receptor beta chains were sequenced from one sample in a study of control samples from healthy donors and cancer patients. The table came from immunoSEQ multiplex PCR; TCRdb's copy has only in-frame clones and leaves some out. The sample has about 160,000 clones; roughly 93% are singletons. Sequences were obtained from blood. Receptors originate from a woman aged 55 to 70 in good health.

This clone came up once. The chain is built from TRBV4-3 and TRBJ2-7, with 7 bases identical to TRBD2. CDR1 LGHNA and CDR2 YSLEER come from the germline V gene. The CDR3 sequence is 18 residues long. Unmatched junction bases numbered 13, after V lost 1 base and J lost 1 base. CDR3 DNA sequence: TGCGCCAGCAGCCAAGTTTCTTACGGCGCAGCGGGGTCCTACGAGCAGTACTTC. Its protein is CASSQVSYGAAGSYEQYF.

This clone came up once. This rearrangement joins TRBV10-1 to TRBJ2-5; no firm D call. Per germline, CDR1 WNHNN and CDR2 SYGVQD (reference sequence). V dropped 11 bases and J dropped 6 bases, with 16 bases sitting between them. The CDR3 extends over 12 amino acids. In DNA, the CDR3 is TGCGCCTCCTCCGCGATAGGGAAGACCCAGTACTTC. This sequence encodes CASSAIGKTQYF.

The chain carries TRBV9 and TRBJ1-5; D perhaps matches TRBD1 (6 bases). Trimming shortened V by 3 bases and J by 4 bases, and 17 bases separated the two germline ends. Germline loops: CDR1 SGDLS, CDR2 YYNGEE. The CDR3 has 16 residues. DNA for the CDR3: TGTGCCAGCAGCGCGGGACAAGGGAGTAGGAATCAGCCCCAGCATTTT. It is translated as CASSAGQGSRNQPQHF.

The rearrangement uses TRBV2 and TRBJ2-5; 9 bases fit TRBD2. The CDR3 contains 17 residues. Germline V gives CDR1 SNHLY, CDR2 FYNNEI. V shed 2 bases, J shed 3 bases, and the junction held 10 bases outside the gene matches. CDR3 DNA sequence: TGTGCCAGCAGTGAAAACCAGCGGGGGGTTCTTAAAGAGACCCAGTACTTC. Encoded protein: CASSENQRGVLKETQYF.

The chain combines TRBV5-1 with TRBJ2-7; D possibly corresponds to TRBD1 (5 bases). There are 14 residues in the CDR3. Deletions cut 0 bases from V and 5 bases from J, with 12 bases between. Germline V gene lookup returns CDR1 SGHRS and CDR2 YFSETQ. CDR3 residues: CASSLARVVDEQYF. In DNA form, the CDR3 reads TGCGCCAGCAGCTTGGCCAGGGTGGTGGACGAGCAGTACTTC. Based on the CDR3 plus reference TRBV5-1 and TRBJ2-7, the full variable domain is KAGVTQTPRYLIKTRGQQVTLSCSPISGHRSVSWYQQTPGQGLQFLFEYFSETQRNKGNFPGRFSGRQFSNSRSEMNVSTLELGDSALYLCASSLARVVDEQYFGPGTRLTVT.

Written as DNA, the CDR3 is TGCGCCAGCAGCCCGAGAGGGTTCTACGAGCAGTACTTC. It yields the protein CASSPRGFYEQYF. The genes are TRBV5-1 and TRBJ2-7, with D possibly TRBD2 on 5 matching bases. Between the trimmed V and J ends, which lost 4 bases and 3 bases, there was a span of 11 bases. The V gene's germline CDR1 is SGHRS and CDR2 YFSETQ. This CDR3 is 13 amino acids long.

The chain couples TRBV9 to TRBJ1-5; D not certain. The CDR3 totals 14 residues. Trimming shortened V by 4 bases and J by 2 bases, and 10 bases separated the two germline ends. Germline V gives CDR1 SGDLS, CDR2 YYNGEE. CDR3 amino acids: CASSSEGRNQPQHF. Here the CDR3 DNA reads TGTGCCAGCAGCTCTGAAGGGCGCAATCAGCCCCAGCATTTT. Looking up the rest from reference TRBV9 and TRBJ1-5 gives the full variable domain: DSGVTQTPKHLITATGQRVTLRCSPRSGDLSVYWYQQSLDQGLQFLIQYYNGEERAKGNILERFSAQQFPDLHSELNLSSLELGDSALYFCASSSEGRNQPQHFGDGTRLSIL.

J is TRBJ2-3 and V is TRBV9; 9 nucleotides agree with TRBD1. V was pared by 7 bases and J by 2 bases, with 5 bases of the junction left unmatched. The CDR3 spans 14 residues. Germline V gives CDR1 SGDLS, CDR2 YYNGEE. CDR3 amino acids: CASRRTGATDTQYF. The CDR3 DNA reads TGTGCCAGCCGAAGGACAGGGGCCACAGATACGCAGTATTTT.

The DNA for the CDR3 is TGCGCCAGCAGCCGGTTTGTGGGCTCCTTGTATGGCTACACCTTC. As protein: CASSRFVGSLYGYTF. The rearrangement links TRBV4-3 to TRBJ1-2; no clear D. V was cut by 4 bases and J by 5 bases, with 17 bases left in between. CDR1 is LGHNA and CDR2 is YSLEER in the germline V gene. This CDR3 contains 15 residues.

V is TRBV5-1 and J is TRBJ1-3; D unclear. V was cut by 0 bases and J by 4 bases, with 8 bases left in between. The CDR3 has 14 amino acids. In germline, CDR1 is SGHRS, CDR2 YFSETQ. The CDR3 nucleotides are TGCGCCAGCAGCTTGGCAGGTCCAGGAAACACCATATATTTT. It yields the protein CASSLAGPGNTIYF.

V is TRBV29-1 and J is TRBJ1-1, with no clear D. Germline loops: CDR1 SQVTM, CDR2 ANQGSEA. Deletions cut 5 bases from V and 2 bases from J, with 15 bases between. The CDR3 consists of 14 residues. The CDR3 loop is CSVSYRLTNTEAFF. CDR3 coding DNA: TGCAGCGTTTCATATCGACTTACCAACACTGAAGCTTTCTTT.

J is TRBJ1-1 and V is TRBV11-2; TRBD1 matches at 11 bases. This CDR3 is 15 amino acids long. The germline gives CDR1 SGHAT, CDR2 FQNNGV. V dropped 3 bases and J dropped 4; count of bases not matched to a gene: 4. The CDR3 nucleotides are TGTGCCAGCAGCTTTGCCGGGACAGGGGGCACTGAAGCTTTCTTT. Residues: CASSFAGTGGTEAFF.

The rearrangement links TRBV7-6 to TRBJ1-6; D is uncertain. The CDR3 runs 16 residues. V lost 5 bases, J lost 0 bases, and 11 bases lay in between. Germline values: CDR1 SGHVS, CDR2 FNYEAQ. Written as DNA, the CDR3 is TGTGCCAGCAGCCCGCCCCCCCCCTCCTATAATTCACCCCTCCACTTT. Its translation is CASSPPPPSYNSPLHF.

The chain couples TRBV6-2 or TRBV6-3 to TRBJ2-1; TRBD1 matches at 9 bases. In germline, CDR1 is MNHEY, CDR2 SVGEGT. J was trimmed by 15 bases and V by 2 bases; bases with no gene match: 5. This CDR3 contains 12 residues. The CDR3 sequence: CASSYGGTGTFF. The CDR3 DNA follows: TGTGCCAGCAGTTACGGGGGGACAGGGACGTTCTTC.

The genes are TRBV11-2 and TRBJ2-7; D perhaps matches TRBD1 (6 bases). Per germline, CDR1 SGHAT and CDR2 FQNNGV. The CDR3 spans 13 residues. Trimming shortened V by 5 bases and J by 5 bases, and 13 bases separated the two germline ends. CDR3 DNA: TGTGCCAGCAGCCGGGACACCAAGAACGAGCAGTACTTC. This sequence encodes CASSRDTKNEQYF.

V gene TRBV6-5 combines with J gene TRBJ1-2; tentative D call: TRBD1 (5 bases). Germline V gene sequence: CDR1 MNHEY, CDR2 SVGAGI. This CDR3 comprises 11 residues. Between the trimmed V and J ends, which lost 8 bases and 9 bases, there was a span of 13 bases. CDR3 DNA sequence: TGTGCCAGCGGTAGGGGAAATAGCTACACCTTC. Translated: CASGRGNSYTF.

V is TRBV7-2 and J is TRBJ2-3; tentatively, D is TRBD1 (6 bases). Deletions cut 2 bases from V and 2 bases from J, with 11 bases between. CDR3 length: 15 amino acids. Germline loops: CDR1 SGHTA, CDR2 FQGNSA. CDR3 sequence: CASSLSRGVTDTQYF. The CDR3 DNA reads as TGTGCCAGCAGCTTATCCAGGGGTGTCACAGATACGCAGTATTTT.

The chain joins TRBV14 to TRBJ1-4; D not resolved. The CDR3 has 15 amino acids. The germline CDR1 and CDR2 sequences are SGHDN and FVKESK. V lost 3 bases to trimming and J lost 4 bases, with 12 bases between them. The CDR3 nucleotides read TGTGCCAGCAGCCAGGGTCGGAGAATTAATGAAAAACTGTTTTTT. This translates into CASSQGRRINEKLFF.

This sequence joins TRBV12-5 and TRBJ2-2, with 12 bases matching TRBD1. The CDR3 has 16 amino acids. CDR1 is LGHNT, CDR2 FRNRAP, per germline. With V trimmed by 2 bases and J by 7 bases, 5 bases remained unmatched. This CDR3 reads CASGLNWDRGLGELFF. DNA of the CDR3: TGTGCTAGTGGTTTGAACTGGGACAGGGGGCTCGGGGAGCTGTTTTTT.

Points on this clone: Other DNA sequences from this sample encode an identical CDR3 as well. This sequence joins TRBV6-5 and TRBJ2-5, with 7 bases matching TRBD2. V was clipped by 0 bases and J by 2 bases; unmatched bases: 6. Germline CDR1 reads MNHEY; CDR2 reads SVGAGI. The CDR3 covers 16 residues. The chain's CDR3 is CASSYSGGGGQETQYF. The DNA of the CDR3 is TGTGCCAGCAGTTACTCGGGTGGGGGGGGTCAAGAGACCCAGTACTTC.

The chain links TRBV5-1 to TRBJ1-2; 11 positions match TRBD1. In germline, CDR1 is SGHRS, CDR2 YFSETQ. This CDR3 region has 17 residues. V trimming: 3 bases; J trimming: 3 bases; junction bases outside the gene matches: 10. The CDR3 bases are TGCGCCAGCAGCTCGGGACAGGGGGACCCCTCACACTATGGCTACACCTTC. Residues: CASSSGQGDPSHYGYTF.

This CDR3 reads CASSQGNDGISGANVLTF. DNA of the CDR3: TGTGCCAGCAGCCAGGGGAACGACGGTATCTCTGGGGCCAACGTCCTGACTTTC. V usage is TRBV4-2 and J usage is TRBJ2-6; D is unresolved. The CDR3 totals 18 residues. Trimming stripped 3 bases from V and 0 bases from J, with 15 bases between. Germline V gene lookup returns CDR1 LGHNA and CDR2 YNFKEQ.

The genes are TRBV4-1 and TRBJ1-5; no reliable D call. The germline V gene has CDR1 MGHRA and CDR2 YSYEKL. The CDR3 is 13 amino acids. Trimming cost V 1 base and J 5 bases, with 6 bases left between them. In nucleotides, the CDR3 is TGCGCCAGCAGCCAAGCCCTTTATCAGCCCCAGCATTTT. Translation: CASSQALYQPQHF.

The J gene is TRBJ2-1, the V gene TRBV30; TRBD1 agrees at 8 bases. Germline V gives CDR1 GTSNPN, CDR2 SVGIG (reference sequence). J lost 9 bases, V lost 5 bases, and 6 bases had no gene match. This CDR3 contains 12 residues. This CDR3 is CAWGQGQGEQFF. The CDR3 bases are TGTGCCTGGGGACAGGGCCAGGGTGAGCAGTTCTTC.

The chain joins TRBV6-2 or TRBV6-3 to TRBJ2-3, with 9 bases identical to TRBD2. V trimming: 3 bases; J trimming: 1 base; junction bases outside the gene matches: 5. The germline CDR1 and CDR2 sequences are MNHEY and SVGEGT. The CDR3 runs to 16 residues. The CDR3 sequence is CASSYHLAGGTDTQYF. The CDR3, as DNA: TGTGCCAGCAGTTATCATTTAGCGGGGGGCACAGATACGCAGTATTTT.

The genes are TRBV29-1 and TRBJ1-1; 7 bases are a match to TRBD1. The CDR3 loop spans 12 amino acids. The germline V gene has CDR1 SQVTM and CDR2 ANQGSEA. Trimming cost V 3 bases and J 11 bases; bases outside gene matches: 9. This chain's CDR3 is CSVEGTVLNAFF. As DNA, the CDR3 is TGCAGCGTTGAGGGGACAGTCCTGAATGCTTTCTTT.

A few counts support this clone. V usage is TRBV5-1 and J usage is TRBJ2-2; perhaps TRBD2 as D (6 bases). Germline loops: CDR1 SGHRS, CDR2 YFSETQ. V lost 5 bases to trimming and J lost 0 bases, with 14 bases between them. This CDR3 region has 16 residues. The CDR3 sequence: CASRAAGTSNTGELFF. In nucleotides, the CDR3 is TGCGCCAGCAGAGCCGCCGGGACTTCGAACACCGGGGAGCTGTTTTTT.

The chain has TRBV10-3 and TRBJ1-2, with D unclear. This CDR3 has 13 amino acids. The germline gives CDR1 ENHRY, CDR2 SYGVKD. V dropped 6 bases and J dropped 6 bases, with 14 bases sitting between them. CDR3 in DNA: TGTGCCATCAGCCTAGACAATCGGGATGGCTACACCTTC. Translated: CAISLDNRDGYTF.

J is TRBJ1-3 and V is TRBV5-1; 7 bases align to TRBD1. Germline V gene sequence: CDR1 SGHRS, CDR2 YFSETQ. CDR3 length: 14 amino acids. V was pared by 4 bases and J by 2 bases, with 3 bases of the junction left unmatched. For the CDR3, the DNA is TGCGCCAGCAGCGCAGGGACAGCTGGAAACACCATATATTTT. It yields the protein CASSAGTAGNTIYF.

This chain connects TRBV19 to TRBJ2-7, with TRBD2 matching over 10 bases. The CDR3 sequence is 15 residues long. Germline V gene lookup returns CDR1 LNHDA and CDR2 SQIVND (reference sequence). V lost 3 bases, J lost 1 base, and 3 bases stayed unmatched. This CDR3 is CASSMRTSGSYEQYF. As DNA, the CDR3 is TGTGCCAGTAGTATGAGGACTAGCGGTTCCTACGAGCAGTACTTC.

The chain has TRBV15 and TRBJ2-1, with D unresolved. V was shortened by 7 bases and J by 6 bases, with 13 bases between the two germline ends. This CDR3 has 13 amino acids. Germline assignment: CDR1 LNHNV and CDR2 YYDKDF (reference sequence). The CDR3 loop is CATKAGLFNEQFF. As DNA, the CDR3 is TGTGCCACCAAGGCAGGTCTATTCAATGAGCAGTTCTTC. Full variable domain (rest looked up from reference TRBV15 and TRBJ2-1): DAMVIQNPRYQVTQFGKPVTLSCSQTLNHNVMYWYQQKSSQAPKLLFHYYDKDFNNEADTPDNFQSRRPNTSFCFLDIRSPGLGDTAMYLCATKAGLFNEQFFGPGTRLTVL.

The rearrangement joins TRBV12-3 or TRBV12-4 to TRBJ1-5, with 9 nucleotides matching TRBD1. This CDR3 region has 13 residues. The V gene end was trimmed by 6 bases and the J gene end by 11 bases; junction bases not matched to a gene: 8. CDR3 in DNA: TGTGCCAGCAGCCTGGGACAGGGCGAGTCCCAGCATTTT. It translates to CASSLGQGESQHF.